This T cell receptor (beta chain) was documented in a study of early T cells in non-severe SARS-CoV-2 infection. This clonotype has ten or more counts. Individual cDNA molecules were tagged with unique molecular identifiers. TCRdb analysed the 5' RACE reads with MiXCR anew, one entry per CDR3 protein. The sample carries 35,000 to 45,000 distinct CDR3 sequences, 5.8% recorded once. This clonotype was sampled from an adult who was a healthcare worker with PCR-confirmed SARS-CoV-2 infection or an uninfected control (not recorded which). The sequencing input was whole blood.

CDR3 in amino acids: CSARDLGQLEAFF. In DNA, the CDR3 is TGCAGTGCTAGAGATCTCGGGCAACTTGAAGCTTTCTTT. The genes are TRBV20-1 and TRBJ1-1; D gene unclear. V was pared by 0 bases and J by 7 bases, with 12 bases between. Per germline, CDR1 DFQATT and CDR2 SNEGSKA (reference sequence). The CDR3 runs to 13 residues.